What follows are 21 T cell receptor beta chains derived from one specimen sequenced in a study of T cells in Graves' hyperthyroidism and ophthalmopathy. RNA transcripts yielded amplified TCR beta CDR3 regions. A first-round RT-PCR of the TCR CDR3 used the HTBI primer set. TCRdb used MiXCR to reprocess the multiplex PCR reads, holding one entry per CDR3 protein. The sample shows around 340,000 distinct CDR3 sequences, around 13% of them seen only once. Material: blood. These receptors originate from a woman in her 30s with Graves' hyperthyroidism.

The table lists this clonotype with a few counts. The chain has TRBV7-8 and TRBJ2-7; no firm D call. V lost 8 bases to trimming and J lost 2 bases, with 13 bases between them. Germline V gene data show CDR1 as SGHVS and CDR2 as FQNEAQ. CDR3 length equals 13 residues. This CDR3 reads CASASGLAYEQYF. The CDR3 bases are TGTGCCAGCGCGAGTGGGTTAGCCTACGAGCAGTACTTC.

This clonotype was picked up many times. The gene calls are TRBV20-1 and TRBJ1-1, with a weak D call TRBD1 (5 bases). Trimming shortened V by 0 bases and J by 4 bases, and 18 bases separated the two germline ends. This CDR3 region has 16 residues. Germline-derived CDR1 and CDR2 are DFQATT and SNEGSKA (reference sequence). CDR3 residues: CSARDSGGREGTEAFF. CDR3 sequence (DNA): TGCAGTGCTAGAGATAGTGGTGGCAGGGAAGGCACTGAAGCTTTCTTT.

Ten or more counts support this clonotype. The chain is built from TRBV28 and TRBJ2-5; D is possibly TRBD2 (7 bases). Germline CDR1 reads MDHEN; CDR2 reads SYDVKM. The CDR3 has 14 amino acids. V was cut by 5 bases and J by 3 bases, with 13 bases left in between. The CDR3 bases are TGTGCCAGCAGTCACGGGGGGCGGAAAGAGACCCAGTACTTC. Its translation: CASSHGGRKETQYF.

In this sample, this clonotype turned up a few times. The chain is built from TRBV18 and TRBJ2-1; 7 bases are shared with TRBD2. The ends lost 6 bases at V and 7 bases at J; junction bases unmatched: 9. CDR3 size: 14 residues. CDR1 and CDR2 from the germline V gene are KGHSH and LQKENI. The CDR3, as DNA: TGTGCCAGCTCGGGGACCCACGGGGGGAATGAGCAGTTCTTC. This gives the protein CASSGTHGGNEQFF.

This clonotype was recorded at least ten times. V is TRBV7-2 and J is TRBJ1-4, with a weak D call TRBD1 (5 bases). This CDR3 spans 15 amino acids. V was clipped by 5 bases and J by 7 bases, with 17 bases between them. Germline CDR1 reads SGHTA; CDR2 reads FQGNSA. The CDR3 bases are TGTGCCAGCAGCACCCTGGGGGTTATCCGTGAAAAACTGTTTTTT. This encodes CASSTLGVIREKLFF. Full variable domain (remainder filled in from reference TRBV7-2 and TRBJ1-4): GAGVSQSPSNKVTEKGKDVELRCDPISGHTALYWYRQSLGQGLEFLIYFQGNSAPDKSGLPSDRFSAERTGGSVSTLTIQRTQQEDSAVYLCASSTLGVIREKLFFGSGTQLSVL.

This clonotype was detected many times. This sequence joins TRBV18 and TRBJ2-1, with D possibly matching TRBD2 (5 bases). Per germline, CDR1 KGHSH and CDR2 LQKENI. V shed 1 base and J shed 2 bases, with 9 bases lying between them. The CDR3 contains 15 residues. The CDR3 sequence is CASSPQSGAYNEQFF. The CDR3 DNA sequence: TGTGCCAGCTCACCACAAAGCGGAGCCTACAATGAGCAGTTCTTC.

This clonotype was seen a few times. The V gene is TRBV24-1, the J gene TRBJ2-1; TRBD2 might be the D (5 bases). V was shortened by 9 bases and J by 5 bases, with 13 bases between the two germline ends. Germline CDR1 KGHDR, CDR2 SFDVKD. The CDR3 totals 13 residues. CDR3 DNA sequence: TGTGCCACCTCTGAGGACGGGAACAATGAGCAGTTCTTC. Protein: CATSEDGNNEQFF.

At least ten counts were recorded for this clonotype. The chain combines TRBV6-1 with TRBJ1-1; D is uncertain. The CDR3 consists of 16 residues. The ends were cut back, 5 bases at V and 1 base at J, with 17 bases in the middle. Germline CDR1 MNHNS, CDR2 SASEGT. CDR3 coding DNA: TGTGCCAGCAGTTCCGAAGACAAGCCGGGGAACACTGAAGCTTTCTTT. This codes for CASSSEDKPGNTEAFF.

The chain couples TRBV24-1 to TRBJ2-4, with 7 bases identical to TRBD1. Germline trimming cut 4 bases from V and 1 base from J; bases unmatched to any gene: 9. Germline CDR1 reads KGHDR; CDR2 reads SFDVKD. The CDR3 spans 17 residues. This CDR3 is CATSDPGQKGAKNIQYF. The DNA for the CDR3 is TGTGCCACCAGTGACCCGGGACAGAAGGGGGCCAAAAACATTCAGTACTTC.

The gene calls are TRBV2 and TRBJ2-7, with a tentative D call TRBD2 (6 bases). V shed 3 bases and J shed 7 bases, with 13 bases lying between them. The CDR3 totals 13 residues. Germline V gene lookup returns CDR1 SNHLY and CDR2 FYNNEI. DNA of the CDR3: TGTGCCAGCAGTGATCGAGGGGCGGGAGAGCAGTACTTC. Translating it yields CASSDRGAGEQYF.

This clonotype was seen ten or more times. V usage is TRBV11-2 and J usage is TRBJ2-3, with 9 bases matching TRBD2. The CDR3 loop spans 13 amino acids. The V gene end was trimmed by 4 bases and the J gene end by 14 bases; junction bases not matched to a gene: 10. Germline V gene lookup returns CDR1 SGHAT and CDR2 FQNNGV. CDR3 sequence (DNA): TGTGCCAGCAGCTCGCTATCCTCGGGACTAGCGTATTTT. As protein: CASSSLSSGLAYF. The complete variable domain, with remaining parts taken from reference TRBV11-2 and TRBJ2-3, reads EAGVAQSPRYKIIEKRQSVAFWCNPISGHATLYWYQQILGQGPKLLIQFQNNGVVDDSQLPKDRFSAERLKGVDSTLKIQPAKLEDSAVYLCASSSLSSGLAYFGPGTRLTVL.

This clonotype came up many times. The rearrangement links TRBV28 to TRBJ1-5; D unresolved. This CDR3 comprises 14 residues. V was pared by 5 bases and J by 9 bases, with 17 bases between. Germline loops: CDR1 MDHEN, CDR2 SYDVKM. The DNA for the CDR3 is TGTGCCAGCAGTCGGCTTGGGGTCCGGGCGCCCCAGCATTTT. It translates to CASSRLGVRAPQHF.

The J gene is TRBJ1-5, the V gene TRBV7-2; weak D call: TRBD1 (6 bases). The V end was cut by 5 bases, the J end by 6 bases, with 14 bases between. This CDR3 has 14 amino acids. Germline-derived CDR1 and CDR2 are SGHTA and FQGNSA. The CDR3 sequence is CASSPGQGRQPQHF. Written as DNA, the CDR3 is TGTGCCAGCAGCCCGGGACAAGGGCGTCAGCCCCAGCATTTT.

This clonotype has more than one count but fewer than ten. The DNA for the CDR3 is TGTGCCAGCAGCCAAGATTTAGGCCCCCAAGAGACCCAGTACTTC. Protein sequence: CASSQDLGPQETQYF. The chain recombines TRBV3-1 with TRBJ2-5; D gene unclear. CDR3 length equals 15 residues. Deletions cut 0 bases from V and 1 base from J, with 9 bases between. Germline V gene lookup returns CDR1 LGHDT and CDR2 YNNKEL (reference sequence).

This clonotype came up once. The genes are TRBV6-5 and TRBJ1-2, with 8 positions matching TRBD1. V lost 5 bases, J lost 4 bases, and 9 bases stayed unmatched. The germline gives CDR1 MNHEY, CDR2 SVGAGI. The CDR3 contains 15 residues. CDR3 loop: CASSNPRQGAYGYTF. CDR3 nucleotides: TGTGCCAGCAGTAACCCTCGTCAGGGGGCCTATGGCTACACCTTC.

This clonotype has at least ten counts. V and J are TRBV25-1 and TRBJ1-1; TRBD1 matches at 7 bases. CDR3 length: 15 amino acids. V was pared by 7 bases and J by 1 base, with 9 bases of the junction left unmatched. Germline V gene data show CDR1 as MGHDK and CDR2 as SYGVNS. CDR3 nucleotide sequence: TGTGCCAGCACAACTAACAGGGGTTGGAACACTGAAGCTTTCTTT. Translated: CASTTNRGWNTEAFF.

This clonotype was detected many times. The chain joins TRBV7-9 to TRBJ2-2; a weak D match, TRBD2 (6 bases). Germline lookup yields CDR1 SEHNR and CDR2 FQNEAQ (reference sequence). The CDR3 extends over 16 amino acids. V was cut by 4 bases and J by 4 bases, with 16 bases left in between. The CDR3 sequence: CASSYVGGIGTGELFF. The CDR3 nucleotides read TGTGCCAGCAGCTACGTAGGCGGGATTGGCACCGGGGAGCTGTTTTTT.

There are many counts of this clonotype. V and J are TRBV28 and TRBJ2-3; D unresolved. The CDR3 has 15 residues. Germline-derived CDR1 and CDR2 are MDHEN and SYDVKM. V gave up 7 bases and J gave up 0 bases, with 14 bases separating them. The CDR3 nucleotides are TGTGCCAGCAACCGCAGGTTGGCTAGCACAGATACGCAGTATTTT. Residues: CASNRRLASTDTQYF.

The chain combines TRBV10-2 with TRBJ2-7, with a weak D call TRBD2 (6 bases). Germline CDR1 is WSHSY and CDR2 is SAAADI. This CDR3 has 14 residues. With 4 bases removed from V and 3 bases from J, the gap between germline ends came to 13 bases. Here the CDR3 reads CASSGLRRGYEQYF. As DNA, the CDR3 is TGCGCCAGCAGTGGTCTAAGGAGGGGCTACGAGCAGTACTTC.

In DNA, the CDR3 is TGTGCCAGCAGCCTAGGACAGGGCAGCTACACCTTC. It specifies CASSLGQGSYTF. The chain joins TRBV5-6 to TRBJ1-2, with 8 bases identical to TRBD1. Trimming took 4 bases from V and 9 from J; bases not matched to a gene: 5. Germline CDR1 and CDR2: SGHDT and YYEEEE. The CDR3 extends over 12 amino acids.

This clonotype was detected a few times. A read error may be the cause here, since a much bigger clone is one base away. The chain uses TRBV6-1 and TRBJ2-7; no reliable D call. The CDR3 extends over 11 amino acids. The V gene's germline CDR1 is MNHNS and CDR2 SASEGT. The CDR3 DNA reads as TGTGCCAACAGTGAAGGTTACGAGCAGTACTTC. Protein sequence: CANSEGYEQYF.